This TCR beta chain originates from a study of T cells expressing NK-cell markers. Broader study findings: NKG2C+ dominant clonotypes from over 5 donors made up roughly 1.0-7.5% of CD8+ T cells.

As for this clonotype: Its specificity is unknown.

Generation of TCR beta cDNA was performed by 5'RACE template switching incorporating UMIs. TCRdb re-analyzed the 5' RACE reads; it lists each CDR3 protein once, without DNA. Its table lists hundreds of thousands of distinct CDR3 sequences. Sequenced input: blood T cells: a sorted CD56 or NKG2C T cell subset, CD4+ or CD8+ T cells, or bulk PBMC T cells (not recorded which). The TCR was taken from a woman between 18 and 75 years old in good health.

CDR3 protein: CASSYPSDTQYF. The chain carries TRBV6-2 or TRBV6-3 and TRBJ2-3. The CDR3 loop spans 12 amino acids. Germline V gene data show CDR1 as MNHEY and CDR2 as SVGEGT.